Listed below are T cell receptor beta chains from one sample, sequenced in a study of blood T cell repertoires in COVID-19. Repertoires were generated with immunoSEQ multiplex PCR, while TCRdb's copy carries only in-frame clones and drops some. Of under 250,000 clones in the sample, 87% were seen once. Sequenced sample: PBMCs or T cells enriched from blood (not recorded which). Receptors were obtained from a woman in her 30s with acute COVID-19. Both conserved end residues are part of each CDR3. The order of the fields is J gene, clone size, V gene, D gene, CDR3 DNA, CDR3 protein. A D gene is named only where the DNA matches it firmly. Clone size is shown for a subset of rows, as once, few, many or a class of expanded clone.

TRBJ1-4,-,TRBV7-2,-,TGTGCCAGCAGCTTAGTGGCGGGGGAGAATGAAAAACTGTTTTTT,CASSLVAGENEKLFF
TRBJ2-7,-,TRBV2,-,TGTGCCAGCAGCTGGACTACCCTATACGAGCAGTACTTC,CASSWTTLYEQYF
TRBJ2-1,-,TRBV19,TRBD1,TGTGCCAGTAGTATTCCTACAGGGGGGAATGAGCAGTTCTTC,CASSIPTGGNEQFF
TRBJ1-1,-,TRBV6-2/TRBV6-3,-,TGTGCCAGCAGCCCAATCAGGGGACGGAGGAACACTGAAGCTTTCTTT,CASSPIRGRRNTEAFF
TRBJ2-3,-,TRBV5-1,TRBD1,TGCGCCAGCAGCCCAAGACAGGGGGACGACCTTAGCACAGATACGCAGTATTTT,CASSPRQGDDLSTDTQYF
TRBJ1-1,-,TRBV19,-,TGTGCCAGTAGACCCGGGGTGGGACCCGGGACATTGGAAGCTTTCTTT,CASRPGVGPGTLEAFF
TRBJ1-1,-,TRBV12-5,-,TGTGCTAGTGGTTTGGCCACAGGGAACACTGAAGCTTTCTTT,CASGLATGNTEAFF
TRBJ2-5,-,TRBV5-1,TRBD2,TGCGCCAGCAGCTTGGCCCCTGCTAGCGGGGGGCAAGAGACCCAGTACTTC,CASSLAPASGGQETQYF
TRBJ1-5,-,TRBV27,-,TGTGCCAGCAGCATCAGGGCGAATCAGCCCCAGCATTTT,CASSIRANQPQHF
TRBJ2-2,-,TRBV6-5,-,TGTGCCAGCAGGGGGGGGGCGGCCACCGGGGAGCTGTTTTTT,CASRGGAATGELFF
TRBJ2-7,-,TRBV28,-,TGTGCCAGCAGTCGGGGGAACGAGCAGTACTTC,CASSRGNEQYF
TRBJ1-1,-,TRBV7-9,-,TGTGCCAGCAGCTTAGATGAGGCGAACACTGAAGCTTTCTTT,CASSLDEANTEAFF
TRBJ1-2,-,TRBV6-5,-,TGTGCCAGCAGTTTTAGCTATGGCTACACCTTC,CASSFSYGYTF
TRBJ1-3,-,TRBV6-5,TRBD1,TGTGCCAGCATATCCGGACAGGGTGCCGGAAACACCATATATTTT,CASISGQGAGNTIYF
TRBJ1-4,-,TRBV7-8,TRBD1,TGTGCCAGCAGCTTGGGACAGCCGTCGTGGGTACTGTTTTTT,CASSLGQPSWVLFF
TRBJ1-2,-,TRBV27,TRBD1,TGTGCCAGCAGTGGACAGGGGGTATGGGTAGGTGGCTACACCTTC,CASSGQGVWVGGYTF
TRBJ2-5,-,TRBV6-5,TRBD2,TGTGCCAGTTCTAGCGGAGCCGTACGAGAGACCCAGTACTTC,CASSSGAVRETQYF
TRBJ2-7,-,TRBV3-1/TRBV3-2,TRBD1,TGTGCCAGCAGCCAGGACAGGGTCTACGAGCAGTACTTC,CASSQDRVYEQYF
TRBJ1-2,-,TRBV11-2,-,TGTGCCAGCAGCTCCACGGAGGGCTACACCTTC,CASSSTEGYTF
TRBJ1-5,-,TRBV4-1,TRBD1,TGCGCCAGCAGCACTTACAGGGGAAGCAGCAATCAGCCCCAGCATTTT,CASSTYRGSSNQPQHF
TRBJ2-7,-,TRBV6-5,TRBD2,TGTGCCAGCAGTCACCGGGGGACTAGCGGTTACGAGCAGTACTTC,CASSHRGTSGYEQYF
TRBJ1-1,few,TRBV15,-,TGTGCCACCAGCAGAGATTATAACACTGAAGCTTTCTTT,CATSRDYNTEAFF
TRBJ1-5,-,TRBV5-5,TRBD1,TGTGCCAGCAGCAGGGACAGGGCTGCTCAGCCCCAGCATTTT,CASSRDRAAQPQHF
TRBJ1-5,-,TRBV5-1,-,TGCGCCAGCAGCCCGGGTCTGAGCAATCAGCCCCAGCATTTT,CASSPGLSNQPQHF
TRBJ2-2,once,TRBV7-2,TRBD2,TGTGCCAGCAGCTTATTTGCTAGCGGGGGGTCGAACACCGGGGAGCTGTTTTTT,CASSLFASGGSNTGELFF
TRBJ1-2,-,TRBV9,TRBD1,TGTGCCAGCAGCGGGACAGGAGCGGGTGGCTACACCTTC,CASSGTGAGGYTF